The next 29 T cell receptor beta chains were all read from a single sample in a study of metastatic and nonmetastatic thyroid tumors. Thyroid surgery was performed in patients who had received no treatment beforehand. TCRdb re-clonotyped the PCR reads via MiXCR. Altogether more than 25,000 clones are present, 7% to 8% being singletons, with the ten largest covering 40% to 50%. Sequenced material: blood. Receptors were obtained from a female donor with papillary thyroid cancer or a benign thyroid nodule (not recorded which). Some clones in this sample may be carry-over from other donors' samples.

This clone was seen more than once but under ten times. One junction end disagrees with the germline gene, perhaps due to a read error. The chain employs TRBV20-1 and TRBJ2-1; D uncertain. The germline gives CDR1 DFQATT, CDR2 SNEGSKA (reference sequence). The CDR3 sequence is 14 residues long. As DNA, the CDR3 is TGCAGTTCTAGAGACCCAGTAGCTAACAATGAGCAGTTCTTC. Translation: CSSRDPVANNEQFF.

A remark on this clone: A read error may be the cause here, since a much bigger clone is one base away. The same CDR3 arises from other DNA sequences in this sample as well. The chain combines TRBV7-9 with TRBJ1-1; D gene uncertain. The V end was cut by 4 bases, the J end by 11 bases, with 17 bases between. This CDR3 contains 13 residues. From germline, CDR1 is SEHNR and CDR2 FQNEAQ (reference sequence). CDR3 nucleotide sequence: TGTGCCAGCAGCTCCGGACGGGCCGTTGAGGCTTTCTTT. This translates into CASSSGRAVEAFF.

Details on this clone: This may come from a read error, since a much larger clone is one base off. V gene TRBV28 combines with J gene TRBJ1-6; D might be TRBD1 (5 bases). Germline lookup yields CDR1 MDHEN and CDR2 SYDVKM. This CDR3 contains 13 residues. V was trimmed by 2 bases and J by 12 bases, leaving 11 bases between them. The CDR3: CASSLTRREPLHF. CDR3 bases: TGTGCCAGCAGTTTAACCCGCAGGGAACCCCTCCACTTT.

This clone was detected many times. The chain has TRBV6-1 and TRBJ1-2, with no clear D. Germline values: CDR1 MNHNS, CDR2 SASEGT. The CDR3 runs 11 residues. Trimming left V 7 bases short and J 5 bases short, with 8 bases between. The CDR3 region is CASTTSYGYTF. The CDR3 region has the DNA TGTGCCAGCACTACTTCTTATGGCTACACCTTC.

The rearrangement joins TRBV9 to TRBJ2-1, with TRBD2 matching 7 bases. V trimming: 0 bases; J trimming: 9 bases; junction bases outside the gene matches: 9. This CDR3 has 15 residues. Germline CDR1 reads SGDLS; CDR2 reads YYNGEE. This CDR3 reads CASSVEYGRSGEQFF. The DNA of the CDR3 is TGTGCCAGCAGCGTAGAGTACGGGAGGTCGGGTGAGCAGTTCTTC.

The V and J genes are TRBV11-1 and TRBJ2-7; D not resolved. Germline assignment: CDR1 SGHAT and CDR2 FQDESV (reference sequence). The CDR3 totals 12 residues. V shed 4 bases and J shed 3 bases, with 7 bases lying between them. As DNA, the CDR3 is TGTGCCAGCAGCTCCGACGGCTACGAGCAGTACTTC. Translation gives CASSSDGYEQYF.

This clone was picked up many times. The chain is built from TRBV5-1 and TRBJ1-2; 7 bases match TRBD1. This CDR3 has 15 amino acids. The V gene end was trimmed by 4 bases and the J gene end by 1 base; junction bases not matched to a gene: 7. From germline, CDR1 is SGHRS and CDR2 YFSETQ. Written as DNA, the CDR3 is TGCGCCAGCAGCCCTAACAGGGGCGATAACTATGGCTACACCTTC. The encoded protein is CASSPNRGDNYGYTF. The full variable domain, in which reference TRBV5-1 and TRBJ1-2 provide the parts outside the CDR3, is KAGVTQTPRYLIKTRGQQVTLSCSPISGHRSVSWYQQTPGQGLQFLFEYFSETQRNKGNFPGRFSGRQFSNSRSEMNVSTLELGDSALYLCASSPNRGDNYGYTFGSGTRLTVV.

This clone was recorded many times. The same CDR3 arises from other DNA sequences in this sample as well. J is TRBJ2-7 and V is TRBV20-1; a possible D gene is TRBD1 (6 bases). Germline CDR1 DFQATT, CDR2 SNEGSKA (reference sequence). V lost 2 bases, J lost 6 bases, and 17 bases lay in between. The CDR3 extends over 14 amino acids. DNA for the CDR3: TGCAGTGCTAGAAGTCAGGGGAGTCACGTCGAGCAGTACTTC. Translated, it gives CSARSQGSHVEQYF.

This clone was seen a handful of times. The chain has TRBV5-4 and TRBJ2-2; D may be TRBD2 (5 bases). V dropped 1 base and J dropped 7 bases, with 20 bases sitting between them. Germline V gene sequence: CDR1 SGHNT, CDR2 YYREEE (reference sequence). The CDR3 contains 17 residues. The CDR3 reads CASSLNPSRHFGGELFF. CDR3 sequence (DNA): TGTGCCAGCAGCTTGAATCCTAGCAGACACTTCGGCGGGGAGCTGTTTTTT.

The CDR3 loop reads CASSLVVAGGRFEQFF. The CDR3 DNA sequence: TGTGCCAGCAGCTTAGTTGTAGCGGGGGGGCGCTTTGAGCAGTTCTTC. The rearrangement uses TRBV11-2 and TRBJ2-1; 11 positions match TRBD2. Germline values: CDR1 SGHAT, CDR2 FQNNGV. This CDR3 is built from 16 residues. V was pared by 1 base and J by 9 bases, with 8 bases of the junction left unmatched.

Note on this clone: A much more abundant neighbour one base away suggests this may be a read error. At the DNA level, this CDR3 is encoded by other sequences in the same sample as well. V is TRBV12-5 and J is TRBJ2-7; TRBD1 agrees at 12 bases. The CDR3 spans 16 residues. Germline assignment: CDR1 LGHNT and CDR2 FRNRAP. CDR3 DNA: TGTGCTAGTGGCTTGGGGACAGGGGGCTTCGCCTACGAGCAGTACTTC. This translates into CASGLGTGGFAYEQYF.

This clone was seen many times. The chain uses TRBV7-6 and TRBJ2-7; 7 positions agree with TRBD1. The J segment lost 3 bases and the V segment lost 4 bases, leaving 9 bases of the junction unmatched. Germline V CDR1 and CDR2: SGHVS, FNYEAQ. The CDR3 spans 15 residues. CDR3 coding DNA: TGTGCCAGCAGCTCCAGTCCGGGACAGATCTACGAGCAGTACTTC. Its protein is CASSSSPGQIYEQYF.

This clone was seen repeatedly, ten times or more. The chain carries TRBV19 and TRBJ2-5, with unresolved D. V dropped 2 bases and J dropped 2 bases, with 12 bases sitting between them. Germline CDR1 and CDR2: LNHDA and SQIVND (reference sequence). CDR3 size: 15 residues. In DNA form, the CDR3 reads TGTGCCAGTAGTATAAGGTCAGAGCCTCAAGAGACCCAGTACTTC. As protein: CASSIRSEPQETQYF. The full variable domain, with the rest looked up from reference TRBV19 and TRBJ2-5, is DGGITQSPKYLFRKEGQNVTLSCEQNLNHDAMYWYRQDPGQGLRLIYYSQIVNDFQKGDIAEGYSVSREKKESFPLTVTSAQKNPTAFYLCASSIRSEPQETQYFGPGTRLLVL.

This clone was counted ten times or more. The chain has TRBV5-1 and TRBJ2-3; D remains unclear. This CDR3 spans 14 amino acids. Germline V gene data show CDR1 as SGHRS and CDR2 as YFSETQ. V was trimmed by 0 bases and J by 2 bases, leaving 7 bases between them. The CDR3 sequence: CASSLEKITDTQYF. CDR3 bases: TGCGCCAGCAGCTTGGAAAAGATCACAGATACGCAGTATTTT.

This clone came up many times. The chain employs TRBV30 and TRBJ2-7; TRBD2 matches at 10 bases. The junction had 11 bases not matched to a gene; V was cut back by 5 bases and J by 4 bases. This CDR3 contains 15 residues. The germline V gene encodes CDR1 GTSNPN and CDR2 SVGIG (reference sequence). The CDR3 is CAWRRVASGRYEQYF. As DNA, the CDR3 is TGTGCCTGGCGAAGGGTGGCTAGCGGGAGATACGAGCAGTACTTC.

This clone was counted at least ten times. The chain joins TRBV11-1 to TRBJ1-3; D is undetermined. CDR3 size: 16 residues. Per germline, CDR1 SGHAT and CDR2 FQDESV (reference sequence). Between the trimmed V and J ends, which lost 5 bases and 1 base, there was a span of 15 bases. CDR3: CASSPRSSVSGNTIYF. CDR3 sequence (DNA): TGTGCCAGCAGCCCCCGGTCTTCGGTTTCTGGAAACACCATATATTTT.

This clone was detected ten times or more. The chain is built from TRBV10-2 and TRBJ2-7, with 10 bases aligning to TRBD2. Germline CDR1 and CDR2: WSHSY and SAAADI. The CDR3 length is 13 residues. Unmatched junction bases numbered 7, after V lost 8 bases and J lost 6 bases. CDR3 DNA: TGCGCCAGCTCACCACTAGCGGGGTTCGAGCAGTACTTC. Its translation: CASSPLAGFEQYF.

The J gene is TRBJ1-1, the V gene TRBV11-3; D ambiguous. V was pared by 0 bases and J by 7 bases, with 6 bases between. This CDR3 spans 12 amino acids. The germline V gene has CDR1 SGHNT and CDR2 YENEEA. CDR3 residues: CASSLDGVEAFF. In DNA form, the CDR3 reads TGTGCCAGCAGCTTAGATGGGGTTGAAGCTTTCTTT. Supplemented by reference TRBV11-3 and TRBJ1-1, the full variable domain reads EAGVVQSPRYKIIEKKQPVAFWCNPISGHNTLYWYLQNLGQGPELLIRYENEEAVDDSQLPKDRFSAERLKGVDSTLKIQPAELGDSAVYLCASSLDGVEAFFGQGTRLTVV.

This clone was seen many times. The rearrangement links TRBV7-9 to TRBJ2-1; 12 positions match TRBD2. With V trimmed by 6 bases and J by 0 bases, 12 bases remained unmatched. The CDR3 covers 19 residues. CDR1 is SEHNR and CDR2 is FQNEAQ in the germline V gene (reference sequence). This chain's CDR3 is CASSPRGLAGGSSYNEQFF. DNA for the CDR3: TGTGCCAGCAGTCCCAGGGGTCTAGCGGGGGGGAGCTCCTACAATGAGCAGTTCTTC.

This chain joins TRBV24-1 and TRBJ2-7; 12 nucleotides line up with TRBD2. J lost 2 bases, V lost 4 bases, and 5 bases had no gene match. CDR3 size: 16 residues. CDR1 is KGHDR and CDR2 is SFDVKD in the germline V gene. The CDR3 loop reads CATSDPSGGAAYEQYF. The CDR3 region has the DNA TGTGCCACCAGTGACCCTAGCGGGGGGGCGGCCTACGAGCAGTACTTC.

This clone was counted ten times or more. The CDR3 region is CASSLGGLNYGYTF. CDR3 coding DNA: TGTGCCAGCAGCTTAGGGGGGCTTAACTATGGCTACACCTTC. V is TRBV7-9 and J is TRBJ1-2, with D perhaps TRBD1 (6 bases). CDR1 is SEHNR, CDR2 FQNEAQ, per germline (reference sequence). CDR3 length: 14 amino acids. V lost 1 base, J lost 1 base, and 7 bases lay in between.

Many counts were recorded for this clone. The chain has TRBV6-1 and TRBJ1-5; no reliable D call. Germline V gene lookup returns CDR1 MNHNS and CDR2 SASEGT. The CDR3 length is 14 residues. V shed 5 bases and J shed 4 bases, with 12 bases lying between them. CDR3 residues: CASSPRAGNQPQHF. The CDR3 DNA sequence: TGTGCCAGCAGTCCTAGGGCGGGGAATCAGCCCCAGCATTTT.

The sample holds many counts of this clone. The V and J genes are TRBV7-6 and TRBJ1-6; 8 nucleotides agree with TRBD1. V dropped 5 bases and J dropped 1; count of bases not matched to a gene: 7. The length of the CDR3 is 17 residues. The V gene's germline CDR1 is SGHVS and CDR2 FNYEAQ. CDR3 sequence reads: CASSQTGAGSYNSPLHF. CDR3 in DNA: TGTGCCAGCAGCCAGACAGGGGCAGGTTCCTATAATTCACCCCTCCACTTT.

This clone was detected many times. DNA for the CDR3: TGCAGTGCCCGCCCGACTTCCTGGAACGAGCAGTACTTC. Amino acid sequence: CSARPTSWNEQYF. V usage is TRBV20-1 and J usage is TRBJ2-7; D is ambiguous. V was shortened by 6 bases and J by 5 bases, with 17 bases between the two germline ends. CDR1 and CDR2 (germline): DFQATT, SNEGSKA (reference sequence). CDR3 length: 13 amino acids.

The sample holds many counts of this clone. The genes are TRBV4-1 and TRBJ2-4; D is unclear. Germline V CDR1 and CDR2: MGHRA, YSYEKL. This CDR3 region has 20 residues. V shed 1 base and J shed 1 base, with 23 bases lying between them. The CDR3 DNA is TGCGCCAGCAGCCAAGTTCATAGCAGTGGGTCCTCGCCGGCCAAAAACATTCAGTACTTC. This sequence encodes CASSQVHSSGSSPAKNIQYF.

This clone showed up many times. This sequence joins TRBV20-1 and TRBJ1-2; D is unclear. CDR3 length equals 15 residues. Germline V lookup: CDR1 DFQATT, CDR2 SNEGSKA (reference sequence). Trimming pared 5 bases from V and 4 bases from J, leaving 20 bases between. Written as DNA, the CDR3 is TGCAGTGCTGCCGGTAGGGAAAGGGTCGGCTATGGCTACACCTTC. As protein: CSAAGRERVGYGYTF.

This clone was seen many times. In nucleotides, the CDR3 is TGTGCCAGCAGCCAAGATAAGAACAGGGGGCAGAAGACCCAGTACTTC. Translated: CASSQDKNRGQKTQYF. V usage is TRBV3-1 and J usage is TRBJ2-5; 9 nucleotides agree with TRBD1. After removal of 0 bases from V and 6 bases from J, the junction contained 8 bases not matched to a gene. Per germline, CDR1 LGHDT and CDR2 YNNKEL (reference sequence). The CDR3 runs to 16 residues.

By proportion, this clone is medium-sized (0.01 to 0.1%). CDR3 residues: CASMSLPAVSGANVLTF. Written as DNA, the CDR3 is TGTGCCAGCATGAGCCTTCCCGCCGTCTCTGGGGCCAACGTCCTGACTTTC. The chain combines TRBV6-2 or TRBV6-3 with TRBJ2-6; no definite D call. Deletions cut 7 bases from V and 0 bases from J, with 16 bases between. The CDR3 has 17 residues. Germline V gene data show CDR1 as MNHEY and CDR2 as SVGEGT.

As for this clone: A read error may be the cause here, since a much bigger clone is one base away. The rearrangement uses TRBV4-3 and TRBJ2-2, with D perhaps matching TRBD1 or TRBD2 (5 bases each). The CDR3 contains 17 residues. Germline CDR1 is LGHNA and CDR2 is YSLEER. CDR3 bases: TGCGCCAGCAGCCAAGATCTAGTGGGGACGAACACCGGGGAGCTGTCTTTT. It encodes CASSQDLVGTNTGELSF.